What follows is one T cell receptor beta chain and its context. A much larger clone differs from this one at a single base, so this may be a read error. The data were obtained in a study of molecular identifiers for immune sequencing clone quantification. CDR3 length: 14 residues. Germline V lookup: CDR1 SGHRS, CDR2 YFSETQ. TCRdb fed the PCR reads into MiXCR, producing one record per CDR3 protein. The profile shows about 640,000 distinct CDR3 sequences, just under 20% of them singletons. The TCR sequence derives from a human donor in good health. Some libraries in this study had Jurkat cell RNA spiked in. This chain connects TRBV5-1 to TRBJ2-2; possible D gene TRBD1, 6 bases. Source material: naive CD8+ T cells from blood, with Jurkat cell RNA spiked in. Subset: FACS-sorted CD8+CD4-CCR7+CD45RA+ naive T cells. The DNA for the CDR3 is TGCGCCGGCAGCTACACAGGGCTCACCGGGGAGCTGTTTTTT. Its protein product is CAGSYTGLTGELFF. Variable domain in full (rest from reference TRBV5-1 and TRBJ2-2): KAGVTQTPRYLIKTRGQQVTLSCSPISGHRSVSWYQQTPGQGLQFLFEYFSETQRNKGNFPGRFSGRQFSNSRSEMNVSTLELGDSALYLCAGSYTGLTGELFFGEGSRLTVL.